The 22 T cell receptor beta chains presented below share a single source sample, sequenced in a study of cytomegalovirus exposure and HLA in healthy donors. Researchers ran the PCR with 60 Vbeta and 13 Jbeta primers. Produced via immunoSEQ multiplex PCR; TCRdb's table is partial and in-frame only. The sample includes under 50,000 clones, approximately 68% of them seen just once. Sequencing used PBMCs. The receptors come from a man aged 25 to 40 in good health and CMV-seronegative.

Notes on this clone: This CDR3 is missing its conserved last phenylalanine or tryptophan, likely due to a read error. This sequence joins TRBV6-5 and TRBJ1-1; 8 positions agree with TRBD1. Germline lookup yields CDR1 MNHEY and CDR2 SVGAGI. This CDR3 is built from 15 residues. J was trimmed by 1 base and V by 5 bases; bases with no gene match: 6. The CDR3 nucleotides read TGTGCCAGCAGTCGAGGACAGGGAGCGAACACTGAAGCTTTCGTT. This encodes CASSRGQGANTEAFV.

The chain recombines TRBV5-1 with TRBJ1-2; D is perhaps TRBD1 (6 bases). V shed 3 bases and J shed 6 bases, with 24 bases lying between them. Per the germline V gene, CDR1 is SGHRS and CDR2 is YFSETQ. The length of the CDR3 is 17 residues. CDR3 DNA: TGCGCCAGCAGCTGGGGTGGGTCCATTGGGGGCCGGGATGGCTACACCTTC. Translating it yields CASSWGGSIGGRDGYTF.

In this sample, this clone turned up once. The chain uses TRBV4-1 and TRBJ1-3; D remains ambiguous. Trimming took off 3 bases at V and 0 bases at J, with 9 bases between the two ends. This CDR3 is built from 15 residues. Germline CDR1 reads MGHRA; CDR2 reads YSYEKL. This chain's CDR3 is CASSQAGLSGNTIYF. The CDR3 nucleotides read TGCGCCAGCAGCCAGGCAGGACTCTCTGGAAACACCATATATTTT.

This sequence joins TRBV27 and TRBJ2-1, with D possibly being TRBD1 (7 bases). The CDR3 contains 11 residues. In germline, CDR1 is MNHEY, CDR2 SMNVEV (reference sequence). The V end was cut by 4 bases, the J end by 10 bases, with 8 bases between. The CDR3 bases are TGTGCCAGCAGTTCAGGGGGGGAGCAGTTCTTC. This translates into CASSSGGEQFF.

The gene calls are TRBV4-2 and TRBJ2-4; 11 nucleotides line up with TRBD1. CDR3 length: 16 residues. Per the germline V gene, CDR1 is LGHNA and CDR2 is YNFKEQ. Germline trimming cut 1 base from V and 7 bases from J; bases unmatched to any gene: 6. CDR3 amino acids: CASSQGRGTGGNIQYF. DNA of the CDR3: TGTGCCAGCAGCCAAGGAAGAGGGACAGGGGGTAACATTCAGTACTTC.

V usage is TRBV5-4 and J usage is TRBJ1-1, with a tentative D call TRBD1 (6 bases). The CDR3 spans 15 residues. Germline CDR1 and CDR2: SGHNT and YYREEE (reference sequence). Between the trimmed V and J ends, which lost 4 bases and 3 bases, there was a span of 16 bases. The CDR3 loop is CASSKRQGSDTEAFF. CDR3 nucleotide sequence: TGTGCCAGCAGCAAAAGGCAGGGGTCGGACACTGAAGCTTTCTTT.

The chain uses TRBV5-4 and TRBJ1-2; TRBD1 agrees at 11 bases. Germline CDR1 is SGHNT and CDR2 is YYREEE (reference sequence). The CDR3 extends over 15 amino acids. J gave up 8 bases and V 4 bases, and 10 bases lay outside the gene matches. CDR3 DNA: TGTGCCAGCAGCCCCTGGACAGGGGGCAATACAGGCTACACCTTC. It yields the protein CASSPWTGGNTGYTF.

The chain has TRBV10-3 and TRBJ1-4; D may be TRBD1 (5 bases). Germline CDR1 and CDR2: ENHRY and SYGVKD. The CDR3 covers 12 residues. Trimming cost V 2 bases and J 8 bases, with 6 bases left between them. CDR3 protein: CAISENREKLFF. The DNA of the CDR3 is TGTGCCATCAGTGAGAACAGGGAAAAACTGTTTTTT.

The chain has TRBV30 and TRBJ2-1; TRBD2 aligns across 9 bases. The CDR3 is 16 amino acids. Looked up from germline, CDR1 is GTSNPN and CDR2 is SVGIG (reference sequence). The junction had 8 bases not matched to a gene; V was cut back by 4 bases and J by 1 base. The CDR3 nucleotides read TGTGCCTGGAAACCGGCGGGAGGGTCGTCCTACAATGAGCAGTTCTTC. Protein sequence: CAWKPAGGSSYNEQFF.

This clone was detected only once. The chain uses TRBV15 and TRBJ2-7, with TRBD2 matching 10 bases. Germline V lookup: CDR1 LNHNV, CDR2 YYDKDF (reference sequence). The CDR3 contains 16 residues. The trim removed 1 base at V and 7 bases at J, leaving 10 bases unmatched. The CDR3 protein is CATSRGGLAGVGEQYF. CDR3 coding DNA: TGTGCCACCAGCAGAGGAGGGCTAGCGGGAGTGGGTGAGCAGTACTTC.

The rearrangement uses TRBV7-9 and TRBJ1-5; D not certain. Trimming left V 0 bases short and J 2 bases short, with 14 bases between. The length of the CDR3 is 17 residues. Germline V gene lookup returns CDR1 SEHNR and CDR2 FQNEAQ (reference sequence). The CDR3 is CASSLAYPRRGNQPQHF. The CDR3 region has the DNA TGTGCCAGCAGCTTAGCTTACCCCCGACGGGGCAATCAGCCCCAGCATTTT.

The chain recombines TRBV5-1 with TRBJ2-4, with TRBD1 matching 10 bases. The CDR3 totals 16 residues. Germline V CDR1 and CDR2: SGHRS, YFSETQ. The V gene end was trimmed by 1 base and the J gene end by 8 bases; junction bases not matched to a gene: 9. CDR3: CASSLKVPGQGYIQYF. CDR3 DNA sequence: TGCGCCAGCAGCTTGAAAGTCCCGGGACAGGGGTACATTCAGTACTTC.

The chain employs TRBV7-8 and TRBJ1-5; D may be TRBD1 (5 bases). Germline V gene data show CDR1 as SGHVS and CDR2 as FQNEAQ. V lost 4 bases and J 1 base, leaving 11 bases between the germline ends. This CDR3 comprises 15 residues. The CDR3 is CASSSSQGSNQPQHF. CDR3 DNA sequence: TGTGCCAGCAGCTCGAGTCAGGGAAGCAATCAGCCCCAGCATTTT.

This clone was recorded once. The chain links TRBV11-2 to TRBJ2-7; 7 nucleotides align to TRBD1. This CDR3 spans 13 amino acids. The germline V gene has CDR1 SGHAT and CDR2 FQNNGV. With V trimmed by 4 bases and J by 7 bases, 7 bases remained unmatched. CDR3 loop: CASSSLQGREQYF. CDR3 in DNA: TGTGCCAGCAGCTCCCTACAGGGGCGGGAGCAGTACTTC.

The CDR3 DNA sequence: TGTGCCAGCAGCGTTTGGGGGACACGCTCCTACGAGCAGTACTTC. This sequence encodes CASSVWGTRSYEQYF. The rearrangement uses TRBV11-2 and TRBJ2-7, with D possibly being TRBD1 (6 bases). This CDR3 is built from 15 residues. V lost 5 bases and J 0 bases, leaving 14 bases between the germline ends. Germline CDR1 is SGHAT and CDR2 is FQNNGV.

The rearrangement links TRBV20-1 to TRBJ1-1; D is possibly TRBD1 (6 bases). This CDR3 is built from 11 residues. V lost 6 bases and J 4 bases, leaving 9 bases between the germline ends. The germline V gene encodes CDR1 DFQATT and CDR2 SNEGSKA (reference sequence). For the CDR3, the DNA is TGCAGTGCGTTAGGGGGCACTGAAGCTTTCTTT. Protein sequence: CSALGGTEAFF.

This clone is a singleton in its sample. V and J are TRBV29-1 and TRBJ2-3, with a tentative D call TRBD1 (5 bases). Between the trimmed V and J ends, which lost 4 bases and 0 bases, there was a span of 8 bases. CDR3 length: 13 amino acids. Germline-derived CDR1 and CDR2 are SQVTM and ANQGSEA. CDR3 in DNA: TGCAGCGTTGGACAGATTAGCACAGATACGCAGTATTTT. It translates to CSVGQISTDTQYF.

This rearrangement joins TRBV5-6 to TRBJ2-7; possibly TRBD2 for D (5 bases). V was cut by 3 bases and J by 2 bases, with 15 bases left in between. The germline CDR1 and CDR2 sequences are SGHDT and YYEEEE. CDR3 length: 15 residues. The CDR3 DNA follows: TGTGCCAGCAGCTGGAGACTGGACTGGACCTACGAGCAGTACTTC. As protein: CASSWRLDWTYEQYF.

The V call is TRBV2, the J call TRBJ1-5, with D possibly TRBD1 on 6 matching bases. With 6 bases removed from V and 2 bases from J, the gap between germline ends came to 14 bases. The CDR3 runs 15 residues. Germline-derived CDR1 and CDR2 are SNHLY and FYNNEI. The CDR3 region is CASRETGNRNQPQHF. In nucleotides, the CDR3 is TGTGCCAGCAGAGAAACAGGGAATCGCAATCAGCCCCAGCATTTT.

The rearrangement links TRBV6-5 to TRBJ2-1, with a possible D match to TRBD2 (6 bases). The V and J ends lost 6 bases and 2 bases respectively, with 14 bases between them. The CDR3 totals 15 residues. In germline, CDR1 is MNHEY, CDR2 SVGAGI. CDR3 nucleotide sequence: TGTGCCAGCAGAGTCGGGAGCCCCACCTACAATGAGCAGTTCTTC. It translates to CASRVGSPTYNEQFF.

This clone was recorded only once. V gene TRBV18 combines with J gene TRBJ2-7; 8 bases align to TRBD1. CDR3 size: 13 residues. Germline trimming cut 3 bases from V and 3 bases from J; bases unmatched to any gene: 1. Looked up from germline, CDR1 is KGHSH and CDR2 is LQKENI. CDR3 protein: CASSPDRVYEQYF. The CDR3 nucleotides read TGTGCCAGCTCACCGGACAGGGTCTACGAGCAGTACTTC.

CDR3 bases: TGTGCCAGCAGTTACTCAGGGACTAGCACAGATACGCAGTATTTT. It encodes CASSYSGTSTDTQYF. The chain employs TRBV6-6 and TRBJ2-3; D is perhaps TRBD2 (6 bases). The germline gives CDR1 MNHNY, CDR2 SVGAGI (reference sequence). This CDR3 region has 15 residues. With 0 bases removed from V and 0 bases from J, the gap between germline ends came to 7 bases.